This T cell receptor (beta chain) was captured in a study of blood T cell repertoires in COVID-19. Study-level information: Sites in the United States, Italy and Spain provided acute and convalescent COVID-19 samples.

Participant ages covered about 18 to 90 years across 24 US areas. The study assigned cohorts using participant-reported clinical history. This CDR3 is built from 16 residues. V shed 5 bases, J shed 0 bases, and the junction held 8 bases outside the gene matches. CDR1 is MDHEN, CDR2 SYDVKM, per germline. Source study methods: Cell counts per sample came from amplifying reference gene primers. The method was immunoSEQ multiplex PCR; TCRdb's version includes in-frame clones alone and lacks a portion of them. For V, J and clone size, that table is used; D and trimming come from the DNA. The table shows approximately 210,000 clones, with around 90% occurring only once.

This receptor was obtained from a woman in her 50s with acute COVID-19. This chain connects TRBV28 to TRBJ1-1, with 8 bases aligning to TRBD1. Sequenced material: PBMCs or T cells enriched from blood (not recorded which). The CDR3 DNA follows: TGTGCCAGCAGTCCAACGACAGGGGTACTGAACACTGAAGCTTTCTTT. Its protein product is CASSPTTGVLNTEAFF.